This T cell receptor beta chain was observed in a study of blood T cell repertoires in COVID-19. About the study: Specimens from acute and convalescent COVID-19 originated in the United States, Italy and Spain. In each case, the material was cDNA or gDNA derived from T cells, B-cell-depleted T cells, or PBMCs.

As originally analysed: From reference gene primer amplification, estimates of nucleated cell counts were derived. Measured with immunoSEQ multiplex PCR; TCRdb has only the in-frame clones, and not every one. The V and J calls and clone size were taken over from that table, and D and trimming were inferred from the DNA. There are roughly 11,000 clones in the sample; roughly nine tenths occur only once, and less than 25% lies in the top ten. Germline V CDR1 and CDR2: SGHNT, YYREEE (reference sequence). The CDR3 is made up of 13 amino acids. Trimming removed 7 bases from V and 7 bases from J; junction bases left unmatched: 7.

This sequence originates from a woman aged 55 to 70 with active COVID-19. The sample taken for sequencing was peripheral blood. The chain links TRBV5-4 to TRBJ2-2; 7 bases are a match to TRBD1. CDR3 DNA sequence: TGTGCCAGCTCCCGACAGGGTCACGGGGAGCTGTTTTTT. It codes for CASSRQGHGELFF.